This passage covers 21 T cell receptor beta chains from one sample sequenced in a study of naive and memory T cell subsets. TCR cDNA received a 3' ligated oligonucleotide that carried a UMI. Ligated cDNA underwent four rounds of PCR with nested alpha and beta constant region primers and SP2. Each CDR3 protein gets one entry after TCRdb re-called the 5' RACE reads with MiXCR. The data contain about 59,000 distinct CDR3 sequences, approximately 8% of them seen just once; the ten biggest clones take up about a fifth. The receptors here all came from a female donor in good health.

This clonotype occurred many times. The chain links TRBV18 to TRBJ1-5; 7 bases match TRBD1. V trimming: 3 bases; J trimming: 3 bases; junction bases outside the gene matches: 8. CDR3 size: 16 residues. Germline V CDR1 and CDR2: KGHSH, LQKENI. CDR3 in DNA: TGTGCCAGCTCACCGTTCCGGGACAGTTCCAATCAGCCCCAGCATTTT. Its translation is CASSPFRDSSNQPQHF. Combining the CDR3 with reference TRBV18 and TRBJ1-5 gives the whole variable domain NAGVMQNPRHLVRRRGQEARLRCSPMKGHSHVYWYRQLPEEGLKFMVYLQKENIIDESGMPKERFSAEFPKEGPSILRIQQVVRGDSAAYFCASSPFRDSSNQPQHFGDGTRLSIL.

This clonotype occurred a few times. The chain couples TRBV28 to TRBJ1-2; 9 bases align to TRBD1. Trimming at V came to 3 bases and at J to 4 bases, leaving 9 bases not matched to a gene. Per the germline V gene, CDR1 is MDHEN and CDR2 is SYDVKM. The CDR3 extends over 16 amino acids. Here the CDR3 DNA reads TGTGCCAGCAGTTTGGATCTAAGGGACAGGGCCTATGGCTACACCTTC. Its translation: CASSLDLRDRAYGYTF.

This clonotype occurred a few times. The chain joins TRBV28 to TRBJ2-2; D ambiguous. Per germline, CDR1 MDHEN and CDR2 SYDVKM. The CDR3 spans 12 residues. Deletions cut 6 bases from V and 4 bases from J, with 6 bases between. In DNA form, the CDR3 reads TGTGCCAGCAGACCGGTCACCGGGGAGCTGTTTTTT. Translating gives CASRPVTGELFF.

This chain connects TRBV9 to TRBJ2-5; possibly TRBD2 for D (6 bases). Deletions cut 0 bases from V and 5 bases from J, with 14 bases between. Per the germline V gene, CDR1 is SGDLS and CDR2 is YYNGEE. There are 15 residues in the CDR3. The CDR3 here is CASSVDGGPMETQYF. The CDR3 nucleotides are TGTGCCAGCAGCGTAGATGGAGGGCCGATGGAGACCCAGTACTTC.

This clonotype was recorded a few times. This rearrangement joins TRBV28 to TRBJ1-5; 7 nucleotides line up with TRBD1. The CDR3 consists of 14 residues. The germline V gene has CDR1 MDHEN and CDR2 SYDVKM. The V gene end was trimmed by 6 bases and the J gene end by 4 bases; junction bases not matched to a gene: 6. CDR3 sequence (DNA): TGTGCCAGCAGAGGGGGGACAGAAAATCAGCCCCAGCATTTT. This translates into CASRGGTENQPQHF.

This clonotype was detected ten times or more. The chain has TRBV28 and TRBJ1-2, with 7 bases that match TRBD1. V lost 4 bases, J lost 3 bases, and 11 bases stayed unmatched. The CDR3 extends over 16 amino acids. Germline CDR1 and CDR2: MDHEN and SYDVKM. In DNA, the CDR3 is TGTGCCAGCAGTTCCGCCCTTGAAGGGGGCTACTATGGCTACACCTTC. Its protein is CASSSALEGGYYGYTF.

This clonotype was found many times. CDR3 DNA: TGCAGTGCTAGAGTCGGGGGGGGCACTGAAGCTTTCTTT. This sequence encodes CSARVGGGTEAFF. This chain connects TRBV20-1 to TRBJ1-1; the D gene is possibly TRBD1 (5 bases). V lost 1 base and J lost 4, with 10 bases in between. The length of the CDR3 is 13 residues. Germline V gives CDR1 DFQATT, CDR2 SNEGSKA (reference sequence).

This clonotype occurred a few times. The rearrangement joins TRBV12-3 or TRBV12-4 to TRBJ2-3; D ambiguous. V gave up 5 bases and J gave up 2 bases, with 11 bases separating them. The CDR3 length is 14 residues. CDR3 in DNA: TGTGCCAGCAGTCGCCTTCAAATCACAGATACGCAGTATTTT. The encoded protein is CASSRLQITDTQYF.

This chain links TRBV27 with TRBJ1-5; D not certain. Germline V lookup: CDR1 MNHEY, CDR2 SMNVEV (reference sequence). This CDR3 is 13 amino acids long. V was pared by 5 bases and J by 1 base, with 6 bases between. CDR3 sequence (DNA): TGTGCCAGCAGTCCCGTGAGCAATCAGCCCCAGCATTTT. Translation gives CASSPVSNQPQHF.

This clonotype was seen a few times. The CDR3 loop reads CASSLIQGATEAFF. The CDR3 nucleotides read TGTGCCAGCAGTTTAATCCAGGGGGCTACTGAAGCTTTCTTT. The chain is built from TRBV12-3 or TRBV12-4 and TRBJ1-1; 8 positions match TRBD1. V lost 2 bases to trimming and J lost 5 bases; unmatched junction nucleotides: 4. This CDR3 is built from 14 residues.

The gene calls are TRBV2 and TRBJ1-4; 8 positions match TRBD1. J lost 8 bases, V lost 2 bases, and 4 bases had no gene match. The CDR3 has 14 amino acids. CDR1 is SNHLY and CDR2 is FYNNEI in the germline V gene. CDR3 DNA: TGTGCCAGCAGTGAAAGACAGGGGCCCGAAAAACTGTTTTTT. It encodes CASSERQGPEKLFF.

There are many counts of this clonotype. This chain links TRBV29-1 with TRBJ2-1; 12 bases map to TRBD2. Trimming at V came to 3 bases and at J to 4 bases, leaving 4 bases not matched to a gene. The CDR3 runs 15 residues. Germline CDR1 and CDR2: SQVTM and ANQGSEA. The CDR3 here is CSVEASGRVYNEQFF. CDR3 in DNA: TGCAGCGTTGAGGCTAGCGGGAGGGTTTACAATGAGCAGTTCTTC.

This clonotype was seen a handful of times. The genes are TRBV6-5 and TRBJ1-5, with 9 nucleotides matching TRBD1. Germline CDR1 is MNHEY and CDR2 is SVGAGI. CDR3 size: 16 residues. J was trimmed by 0 bases and V by 6 bases; bases with no gene match: 6. The CDR3 nucleotides read TGTGCCAGCAGGCCGGGACAGGGCCATAGCAATCAGCCCCAGCATTTT. Protein: CASRPGQGHSNQPQHF.

This clonotype was detected ten times or more. The V call is TRBV6-4, the J call TRBJ2-7, with D perhaps matching TRBD1 (6 bases). The CDR3 covers 15 residues. Between the trimmed V and J ends, which lost 4 bases and 2 bases, there was a span of 15 bases. CDR1 and CDR2 from the germline V gene are MRHNA and SNTAGT. CDR3 protein: CASSAYPGDTYEQYF. The CDR3 nucleotides are TGTGCCAGCAGTGCTTATCCAGGGGATACCTACGAGCAGTACTTC.

This clonotype has a handful of counts. The chain recombines TRBV28 with TRBJ2-6, with D maybe TRBD2 (5 bases). The germline V and J ends were trimmed by 5 bases and 0 bases, with 11 bases remaining between them. The CDR3 loop spans 16 amino acids. Looked up from germline, CDR1 is MDHEN and CDR2 is SYDVKM. The CDR3 protein is CASSHGESSGANVLTF. CDR3 in DNA: TGTGCCAGCAGTCACGGGGAGAGCTCTGGGGCCAACGTCCTGACTTTC.

This clonotype was recorded many times. The V call is TRBV24-1, the J call TRBJ2-1; D may be TRBD1 (6 bases). The CDR3 contains 16 residues. Germline lookup yields CDR1 KGHDR and CDR2 SFDVKD. V dropped 1 base and J dropped 8 bases, with 17 bases sitting between them. CDR3 sequence reads: CATSDFKGVISHEQFF. CDR3 in DNA: TGTGCCACCAGTGATTTCAAGGGGGTCATCAGCCATGAGCAGTTCTTC.

This clonotype was counted a few times. This chain uses TRBV6-6 with TRBJ2-3; 14 bases agree with TRBD2. The ends lost 5 bases at V and 4 bases at J; junction bases unmatched: 8. The CDR3 consists of 17 residues. CDR1 is MNHNY, CDR2 SVGAGI, per germline (reference sequence). CDR3 nucleotides: TGTGCCAGCAGTCCCGGACTAGCGGGAGGACGCGCAGATACGCAGTATTTT. Encoded protein: CASSPGLAGGRADTQYF.

This clonotype was seen a handful of times. DNA of the CDR3: TGTGCCAGCAGCTTGGGAGGGAACACCGGGGAGCTGTTTTTT. Its translation: CASSLGGNTGELFF. The gene calls are TRBV5-4 and TRBJ2-2; D not certain. V lost 0 bases and J 1 base, leaving 4 bases between the germline ends. Looked up from germline, CDR1 is SGHNT and CDR2 is YYREEE (reference sequence). The CDR3 consists of 14 residues.

In this sample, this clonotype turned up many times. The chain has TRBV20-1 and TRBJ1-1; a possible D gene is TRBD1 (6 bases). The V and J ends lost 6 bases and 5 bases respectively, with 22 bases between them. Looked up from germline, CDR1 is DFQATT and CDR2 is SNEGSKA (reference sequence). This CDR3 comprises 15 residues. The CDR3 sequence: CSALEGGGGRTEAFF. Here the CDR3 DNA reads TGCAGTGCCCTAGAGGGGGGGGGGGGCCGGACTGAAGCTTTCTTT.

This clonotype was found a few times. The chain recombines TRBV29-1 with TRBJ2-3, with D possibly TRBD1 on 8 matching bases. The CDR3 has 12 amino acids. Germline lookup yields CDR1 SQVTM and CDR2 ANQGSEA. V was trimmed by 1 base and J by 9 bases, leaving 11 bases between them. CDR3 DNA sequence: TGCAGCGTTGAAGTACAGGGGGGGACGCAGTATTTT. Translating gives CSVEVQGGTQYF.

This rearrangement joins TRBV18 to TRBJ1-2; possibly TRBD1 for D (5 bases). The CDR3 consists of 14 residues. V shed 3 bases and J shed 2 bases, with 10 bases lying between them. Germline V gene sequence: CDR1 KGHSH, CDR2 LQKENI. The CDR3 protein is CASSPGETNYGYTF. In nucleotides, the CDR3 is TGTGCCAGCTCACCGGGGGAAACCAACTATGGCTACACCTTC.